A single sample is the source of the 26 T cell receptor beta chains below, sequenced in a study of blood T cell repertoires in COVID-19. TCRdb's copy holds only in-frame clones and misses some; the assay was immunoSEQ multiplex PCR. The sample records about 29,000 clones, around 82% being singletons. Source material: peripheral blood. The origin of the receptors is a man of 80 years or more with active or convalescent COVID-19.

The J gene is TRBJ2-5, the V gene TRBV6-5, with 8 nucleotides matching TRBD2. CDR3 length equals 15 residues. Germline V gene data show CDR1 as MNHEY and CDR2 as SVGAGI. The V gene end was trimmed by 0 bases and the J gene end by 5 bases; junction bases not matched to a gene: 5. CDR3 in amino acids: CASSYSSGRTETQYF. CDR3 in DNA: TGTGCCAGCAGTTACTCGAGCGGGAGAACGGAGACCCAGTACTTC.

CDR3 loop: CASSPTTGGSLFF. The CDR3 nucleotides are TGTGCCAGCAGCCCCACGACAGGGGGCTCACTGTTTTTT. V and J are TRBV3-1 (or the pseudogene TRBV3-2) and TRBJ1-4; 10 positions match TRBD1. Germline V lookup: CDR1 LGHDT, CDR2 YNNKEL (reference sequence). V shed 4 bases and J 13 bases; nucleotides not matched to a gene: 6. This CDR3 comprises 13 residues.

The chain recombines TRBV19 with TRBJ1-5; 7 nucleotides align to TRBD1. CDR1 LNHDA and CDR2 SQIVND come from the germline V gene (reference sequence). The CDR3 spans 15 residues. V dropped 10 bases and J dropped 3; count of bases not matched to a gene: 12. The CDR3 here is CATETGTGFNQPQHF. The CDR3 nucleotides are TGTGCCACCGAGACAGGGACCGGCTTCAATCAGCCCCAGCATTTT. Supplemented by reference TRBV19 and TRBJ1-5, the full variable domain reads DGGITQSPKYLFRKEGQNVTLSCEQNLNHDAMYWYRQDPGQGLRLIYYSQIVNDFQKGDIAEGYSVSREKKESFPLTVTSAQKNPTAFYLCATETGTGFNQPQHFGDGTRLSIL.

V is TRBV5-4 and J is TRBJ1-4; 7 nucleotides align to TRBD1. Unmatched junction bases numbered 3, after V lost 1 base and J lost 6 bases. CDR1 is SGHNT and CDR2 is YYREEE in the germline V gene (reference sequence). The CDR3 covers 14 residues. The CDR3 is CASSLQGVDEKLFF. The CDR3 coding sequence is TGTGCCAGCAGCTTGCAGGGGGTGGATGAAAAACTGTTTTTT.

The chain links TRBV5-1 to TRBJ2-7; 9 positions agree with TRBD1. With 0 bases clipped from V and 5 bases from J, the junction kept 6 bases outside the gene matches. CDR3 length equals 15 residues. Germline CDR1 reads SGHRS; CDR2 reads YFSETQ. The CDR3 sequence is CASSLGNNRGHEQYF. The CDR3 bases are TGCGCCAGCAGCTTGGGAAATAACAGGGGGCACGAGCAGTACTTC.

The chain combines TRBV7-6 with TRBJ1-1; weak D call: TRBD1 (5 bases). The V and J ends lost 5 bases and 2 bases respectively, with 15 bases between them. Per the germline V gene, CDR1 is SGHVS and CDR2 is FNYEAQ. This CDR3 is 15 amino acids long. The CDR3, as DNA: TGTGCCAGCAGCGGGGGGGACGGGAGAAACACTGAAGCTTTCTTT. Residues: CASSGGDGRNTEAFF.

The chain combines TRBV3-1 (or the pseudogene TRBV3-2) with TRBJ1-6, with 9 nucleotides matching TRBD1. V gave up 6 bases and J gave up 7 bases; unmatched junction bases: 7. The CDR3 length is 15 residues. The germline gives CDR1 LGHDT, CDR2 YNNKEL (reference sequence). The CDR3 DNA sequence: TGTGCCAGCAGAGAGTCCGGGACAGGGAATTCACCCCTCCACTTT. Translating gives CASRESGTGNSPLHF.

The rearrangement links TRBV5-1 to TRBJ2-7, with no clear D. This CDR3 contains 14 residues. From germline, CDR1 is SGHRS and CDR2 YFSETQ. V dropped 3 bases and J dropped 2 bases, with 12 bases sitting between them. This CDR3 reads CASSSRVPPYEQYF. CDR3 sequence (DNA): TGCGCCAGCAGCTCCCGGGTTCCTCCCTACGAGCAGTACTTC.

The chain uses TRBV18 and TRBJ2-5; 9 bases are a match to TRBD1. V gave up 4 bases and J gave up 2 bases; unmatched junction bases: 11. CDR1 and CDR2 (germline): KGHSH, LQKENI. The CDR3 has 17 amino acids. CDR3 in DNA: TGTGCCAGCTCACAAAACTTAGGACAGGGGACGCAAGAGACCCAGTACTTC. Encoded protein: CASSQNLGQGTQETQYF.

This rearrangement joins TRBV3-1 (or the pseudogene TRBV3-2) to TRBJ1-4; D not resolved. V gave up 2 bases and J gave up 7 bases, with 5 bases separating them. This CDR3 spans 12 amino acids. CDR1 is LGHDT, CDR2 YNNKEL, per germline (reference sequence). The CDR3 nucleotides are TGTGCCAGCAGCCAACCGTTTGAAAAACTGTTTTTT. It yields the protein CASSQPFEKLFF.

The gene calls are TRBV28 and TRBJ1-2, with D hard to call. The germline V and J ends were trimmed by 2 bases and 0 bases, with 7 bases remaining between them. The CDR3 consists of 14 residues. Germline CDR1 and CDR2: MDHEN and SYDVKM. DNA of the CDR3: TGTGCCAGCAGTTTACCGGGTACTAACTATGGCTACACCTTC. Residues: CASSLPGTNYGYTF.

In DNA, the CDR3 is TGTGCCAGCATGAAGGCCGGGACAGGGGATTTGGAGACCCAGTACTTC. Its translation: CASMKAGTGDLETQYF. This chain joins TRBV5-4 and TRBJ2-5; 10 nucleotides match TRBD1. Germline V gene sequence: CDR1 SGHNT, CDR2 YYREEE (reference sequence). The CDR3 sequence is 16 residues long. V lost 6 bases to trimming and J lost 5 bases; unmatched junction nucleotides: 13.

The chain has TRBV6-5 and TRBJ1-3; the match to TRBD1 covers 7 bases. Trimming took 6 bases from V and 3 from J; bases not matched to a gene: 8. CDR1 and CDR2 (germline): MNHEY, SVGAGI. The CDR3 is 15 amino acids. The CDR3 DNA is TGTGCCAGCAGGACAGGGACAGTGCTTGGAAACACCATATATTTT. Protein product: CASRTGTVLGNTIYF.

The CDR3 loop is CATQRRAQDTQYF. The CDR3 DNA reads TGTGCCACCCAACGGAGGGCCCAGGATACGCAGTATTTT. V gene TRBV24-1 combines with J gene TRBJ2-3, with D perhaps matching TRBD2 (6 bases). Trimming removed 9 bases from V and 6 bases from J, with 15 bases in between. This CDR3 is built from 13 residues. The V gene's germline CDR1 is KGHDR and CDR2 SFDVKD.

V and J are TRBV15 and TRBJ2-5; 8 positions agree with TRBD1. V shed 4 bases and J 6 bases; nucleotides not matched to a gene: 4. CDR3 length: 13 residues. CDR1 and CDR2 from the germline V gene are LNHNV and YYDKDF (reference sequence). The CDR3 sequence is CATSTGGWKTQYF. CDR3 sequence (DNA): TGTGCCACCAGCACAGGGGGCTGGAAGACCCAGTACTTC.

The chain employs TRBV6-5 and TRBJ1-1; possibly TRBD1 for D (6 bases). Germline V gene lookup returns CDR1 MNHEY and CDR2 SVGAGI. V lost 3 bases and J 3 bases, leaving 14 bases between the germline ends. This CDR3 region has 15 residues. CDR3 coding DNA: TGTGCCAGCAGTTATTCGGGGGGGGGCGACACTGAAGCTTTCTTT. Translation gives CASSYSGGGDTEAFF.

The chain has TRBV19 and TRBJ2-7, with 10 bases that match TRBD2. This CDR3 contains 15 residues. Trimming removed 5 bases from V and 9 bases from J; junction bases left unmatched: 13. Germline assignment: CDR1 LNHDA and CDR2 SQIVND (reference sequence). The CDR3 DNA reads as TGTGCCAGTAGTTCTCAGGGGAGTACTAGCGGGACGCAGTACTTC. It is translated as CASSSQGSTSGTQYF.

The gene calls are TRBV27 and TRBJ1-3; D uncertain. The CDR3 has 13 residues. Germline CDR1 and CDR2: MNHEY and SMNVEV (reference sequence). Trimming stripped 8 bases from V and 0 bases from J, with 8 bases between. The CDR3 coding sequence is TGTGCCAGCGCAGATTTCTCTGGAAACACCATATATTTT. Translated: CASADFSGNTIYF.

The CDR3 protein is CAIESRQGAGYEQYF. CDR3 DNA: TGTGCCATCGAGTCCCGACAGGGGGCAGGGTACGAGCAGTACTTC. The J gene is TRBJ2-7, the V gene TRBV28; 10 bases are a match to TRBD1. Germline CDR1 is MDHEN and CDR2 is SYDVKM. The trim removed 10 bases at V and 4 bases at J, leaving 13 bases unmatched. The CDR3 contains 15 residues.

The chain uses TRBV3-1 (or the pseudogene TRBV3-2) and TRBJ2-1; a weak D match, TRBD2 (7 bases). The V gene lost 0 bases and the J gene lost 5 bases, with 11 bases spanning the gap. Germline V gene sequence: CDR1 LGHDT, CDR2 YNNKEL (reference sequence). The length of the CDR3 is 15 residues. Here the CDR3 reads CASSQEGGADNEQFF. For the CDR3, the DNA is TGTGCCAGCAGCCAAGAGGGGGGGGCTGACAATGAGCAGTTCTTC.

The V gene is TRBV6-5, the J gene TRBJ1-5; 9 bases are shared with TRBD1. Germline V gives CDR1 MNHEY, CDR2 SVGAGI. Germline trimming cut 6 bases from V and 5 bases from J; bases unmatched to any gene: 8. The CDR3 has 15 amino acids. CDR3 amino acids: CASRRDRVAHQPQHF. The CDR3 coding sequence is TGTGCCAGCAGGAGGGACAGGGTAGCACATCAGCCCCAGCATTTT.

This clone was detected only a few times. The rearrangement joins TRBV20-1 to TRBJ2-1, with 8 bases that match TRBD2. Germline V gene sequence: CDR1 DFQATT, CDR2 SNEGSKA (reference sequence). CDR3 length equals 15 residues. With V trimmed by 3 bases and J by 5 bases, 9 bases remained unmatched. DNA of the CDR3: TGCAGTGCTAGTGACGCCGGGGGGGGAAACAATGAGCAGTTCTTC. It specifies CSASDAGGGNNEQFF.

The rearrangement links TRBV4-1 to TRBJ2-5; D perhaps matches TRBD2 (5 bases). Germline V CDR1 and CDR2: MGHRA, YSYEKL. The CDR3 sequence is 13 residues long. V was shortened by 6 bases and J by 5 bases, with 13 bases between the two germline ends. This CDR3 is CASSREIVETQYF. CDR3 nucleotide sequence: TGCGCCAGCAGTAGGGAGATAGTGGAGACCCAGTACTTC.

V usage is TRBV6-5 and J usage is TRBJ2-7; perhaps TRBD1 as D (6 bases). The V gene lost 5 bases and the J gene lost 3 bases, with 14 bases spanning the gap. Germline V lookup: CDR1 MNHEY, CDR2 SVGAGI. This CDR3 is 14 amino acids long. This CDR3 reads CASSLDSSFYEQYF. DNA for the CDR3: TGTGCCAGCAGTCTGGACAGCAGCTTCTACGAGCAGTACTTC.

V and J are TRBV20-1 and TRBJ1-2; perhaps TRBD1 as D (6 bases). Trimming stripped 3 bases from V and 7 bases from J, with 21 bases between. Per germline, CDR1 DFQATT and CDR2 SNEGSKA (reference sequence). The CDR3 is 15 amino acids. The CDR3 is CSASRGAGAYLGYTF. The CDR3 DNA reads as TGCAGTGCTAGTAGAGGGGCAGGGGCGTACCTTGGCTACACCTTC.

V gene TRBV6-5 combines with J gene TRBJ1-1; 8 bases map to TRBD1. The CDR3 spans 14 residues. Germline CDR1 MNHEY, CDR2 SVGAGI. Germline trimming cut 5 bases from V and 4 bases from J; bases unmatched to any gene: 6. This CDR3 is CASSQGALGTEAFF. CDR3 nucleotides: TGTGCCAGCAGTCAGGGGGCTTTGGGCACTGAAGCTTTCTTT.